The next 4 T cell receptor beta chains were all read from a single sample in a study of blood T cell repertoires in COVID-19 (dated by TCRdb to 2020 to 2021). The library came from the immunoSEQ multiplex PCR assay. TCRdb limited this immuneACCESS table to in-frame rearrangements with V and J called. A share of clones is missing; checked studies link under half to unresolved V genes, and the rest is unexplained. The sample has some 300,000 clones on record, roughly 87% of them singletons. The biggest ten clones account for around 2.1% of the sample. Material: peripheral blood. These TCRs come from a man in his late teens or twenties with active or convalescent COVID-19.

CDR3 DNA sequence: TGTGCCAGCAGTGAAGCGGTTTCCAGCGGGAGGACCGGGGAGCTGTTTTTT. This codes for CASSEAVSSGRTGELFF. V and J are TRBV2 and TRBJ2-2; 9 nucleotides agree with TRBD2. Germline assignment: CDR1 SNHLY and CDR2 FYNNEI. The junction had 7 bases not matched to a gene; V was cut back by 0 bases and J by 5 bases. The CDR3 length is 17 residues.

The rearrangement joins TRBV29-1 to TRBJ2-7; the D gene is possibly TRBD2 (6 bases). The V gene's germline CDR1 is SQVTM and CDR2 ANQGSEA. Between the trimmed V and J ends, which lost 1 base and 3 bases, there was a span of 10 bases. The CDR3 length is 13 residues. CDR3 nucleotides: TGCAGCGTTGAAGGCGGGAAGAACTACGAGCAGTACTTC. It encodes CSVEGGKNYEQYF.

The chain combines TRBV7-8 with TRBJ2-1; 9 bases agree with TRBD2. The CDR3 length is 14 residues. V dropped 4 bases and J dropped 15; count of bases not matched to a gene: 13. Germline lookup yields CDR1 SGHVS and CDR2 FQNEAQ. CDR3 amino acids: CASSSLSSGVSVFF. The CDR3 bases are TGTGCCAGCAGCTCTCTTTCTAGCGGGGTCAGCGTGTTCTTC.

The rearrangement links TRBV4-1 to TRBJ2-1; 12 bases are shared with TRBD2. Germline loops: CDR1 MGHRA, CDR2 YSYEKL. The CDR3 spans 19 residues. V lost 7 bases to trimming and J lost 3 bases; unmatched junction nucleotides: 16. Written as DNA, the CDR3 is TGCGCCAGCAACCTAGCGGGGGGGCGTCCCTTTACCCTCTACAATGAGCAGTTCTTC. This translates into CASNLAGGRPFTLYNEQFF.